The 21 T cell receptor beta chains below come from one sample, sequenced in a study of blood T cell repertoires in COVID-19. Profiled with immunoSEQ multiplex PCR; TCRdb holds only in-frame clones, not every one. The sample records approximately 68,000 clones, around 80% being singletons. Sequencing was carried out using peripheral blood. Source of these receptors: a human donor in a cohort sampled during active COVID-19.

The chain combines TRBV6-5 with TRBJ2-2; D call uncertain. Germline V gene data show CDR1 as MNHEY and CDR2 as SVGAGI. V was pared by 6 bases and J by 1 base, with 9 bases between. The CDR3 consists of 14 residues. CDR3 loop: CASRLKENTGELFF. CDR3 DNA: TGTGCCAGCAGACTAAAAGAGAACACCGGGGAGCTGTTTTTT.

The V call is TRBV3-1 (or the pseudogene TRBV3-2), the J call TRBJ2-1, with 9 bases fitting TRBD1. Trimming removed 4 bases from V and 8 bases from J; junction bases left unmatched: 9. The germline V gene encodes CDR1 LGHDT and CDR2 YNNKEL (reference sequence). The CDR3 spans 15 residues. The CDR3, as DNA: TGTGCCAGCAGCCCCTCGAACAGGGGGCGTTATGAGCAGTTCTTC. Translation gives CASSPSNRGRYEQFF.

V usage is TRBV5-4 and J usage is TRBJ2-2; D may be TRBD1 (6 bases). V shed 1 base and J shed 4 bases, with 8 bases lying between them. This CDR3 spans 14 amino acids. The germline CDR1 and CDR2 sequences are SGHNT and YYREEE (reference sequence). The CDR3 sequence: CASSLPGVTGELFF. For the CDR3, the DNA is TGTGCCAGCAGCTTGCCAGGGGTCACCGGGGAGCTGTTTTTT.

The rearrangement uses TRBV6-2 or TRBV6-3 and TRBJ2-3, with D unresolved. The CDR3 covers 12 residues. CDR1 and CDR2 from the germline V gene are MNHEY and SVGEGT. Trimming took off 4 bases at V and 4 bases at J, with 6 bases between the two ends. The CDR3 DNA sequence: TGTGCCAGCAGTTCCCCCGCAGATACGCAGTATTTT. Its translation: CASSSPADTQYF.

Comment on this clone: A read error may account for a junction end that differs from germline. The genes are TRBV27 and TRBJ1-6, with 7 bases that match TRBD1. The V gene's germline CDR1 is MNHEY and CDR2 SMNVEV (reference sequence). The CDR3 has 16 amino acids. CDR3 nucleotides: TGTGCCAGCAGTTCTCTGGGACAGACCTACAATTCACCCCTCCACTTT. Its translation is CASSSLGQTYNSPLHF.

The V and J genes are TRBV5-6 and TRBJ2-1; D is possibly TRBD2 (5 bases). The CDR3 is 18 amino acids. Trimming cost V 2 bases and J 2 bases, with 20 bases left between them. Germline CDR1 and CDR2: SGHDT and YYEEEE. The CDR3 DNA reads TGTGCCAGCAGCTTCGCAGAGGGTGGGAGCGGCCCCTACAATGAGCAGTTCTTC. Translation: CASSFAEGGSGPYNEQFF.

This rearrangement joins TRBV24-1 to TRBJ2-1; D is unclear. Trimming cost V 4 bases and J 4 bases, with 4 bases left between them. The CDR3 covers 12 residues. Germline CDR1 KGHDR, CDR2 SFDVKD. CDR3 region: CATSDRYNEQFF. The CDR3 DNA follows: TGTGCCACCAGTGACCGGTACAATGAGCAGTTCTTC.

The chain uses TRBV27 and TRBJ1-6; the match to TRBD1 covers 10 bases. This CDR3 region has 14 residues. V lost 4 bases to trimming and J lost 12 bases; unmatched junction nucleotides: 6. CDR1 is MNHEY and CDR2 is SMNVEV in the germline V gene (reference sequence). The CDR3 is CASSSGQGIGPLHF. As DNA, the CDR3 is TGTGCCAGCAGTTCGGGACAGGGGATAGGACCCCTCCACTTT.

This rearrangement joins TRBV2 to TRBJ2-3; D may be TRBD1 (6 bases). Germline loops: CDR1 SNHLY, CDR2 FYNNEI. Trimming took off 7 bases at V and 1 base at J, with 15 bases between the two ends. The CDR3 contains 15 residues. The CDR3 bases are TGTGCCAGCAAGATTAACAGGGTGGGCACAGATACGCAGTATTTT. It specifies CASKINRVGTDTQYF.

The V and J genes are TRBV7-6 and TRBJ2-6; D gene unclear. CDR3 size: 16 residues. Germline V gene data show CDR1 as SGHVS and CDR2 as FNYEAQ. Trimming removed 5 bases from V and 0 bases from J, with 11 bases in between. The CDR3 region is CASSQSPGSGANVLTF. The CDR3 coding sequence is TGTGCCAGCAGCCAATCCCCAGGCTCTGGGGCCAACGTCCTGACTTTC.

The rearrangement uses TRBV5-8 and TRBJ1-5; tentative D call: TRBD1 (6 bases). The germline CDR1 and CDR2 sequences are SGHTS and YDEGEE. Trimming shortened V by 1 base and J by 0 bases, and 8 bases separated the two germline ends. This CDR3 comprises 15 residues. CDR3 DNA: TGTGCCAGCAGCTTGACAGGGAATAGCAATCAGCCCCAGCATTTT. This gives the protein CASSLTGNSNQPQHF.

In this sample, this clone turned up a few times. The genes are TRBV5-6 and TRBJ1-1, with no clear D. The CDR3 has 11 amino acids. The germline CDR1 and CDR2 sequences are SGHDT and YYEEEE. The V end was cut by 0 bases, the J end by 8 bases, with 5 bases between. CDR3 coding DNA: TGTGCCAGCAGCTTGGGCAGGGAAGCTTTCTTT. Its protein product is CASSLGREAFF.

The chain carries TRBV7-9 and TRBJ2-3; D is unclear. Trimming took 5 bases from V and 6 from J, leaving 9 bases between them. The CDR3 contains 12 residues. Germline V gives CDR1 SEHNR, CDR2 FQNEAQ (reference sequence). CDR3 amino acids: CASSLPGDTQYF. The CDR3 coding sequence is TGTGCCAGCAGCCTCCCCGGGGATACGCAGTATTTT.

CDR3 amino acids: CAWKSEMMNTEAFF. The CDR3 DNA is TGTGCCTGGAAGTCCGAGATGATGAACACTGAAGCTTTCTTT. This sequence joins TRBV30 and TRBJ1-1; D not resolved. V dropped 4 bases and J dropped 0 bases, with 12 bases sitting between them. The CDR3 consists of 14 residues. Looked up from germline, CDR1 is GTSNPN and CDR2 is SVGIG (reference sequence).

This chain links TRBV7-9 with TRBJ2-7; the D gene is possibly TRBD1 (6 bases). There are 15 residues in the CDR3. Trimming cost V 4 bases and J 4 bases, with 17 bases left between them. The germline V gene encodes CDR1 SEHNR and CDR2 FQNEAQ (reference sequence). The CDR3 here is CASSSGDIPSYEQYF. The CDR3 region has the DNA TGTGCCAGCAGCTCTGGGGACATACCCTCTTACGAGCAGTACTTC.

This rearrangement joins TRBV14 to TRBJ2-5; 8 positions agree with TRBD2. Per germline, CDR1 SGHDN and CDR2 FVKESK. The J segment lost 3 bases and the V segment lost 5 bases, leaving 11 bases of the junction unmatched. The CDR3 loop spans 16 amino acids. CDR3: CASSIGLAGWKETQYF. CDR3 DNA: TGTGCCAGCAGCATCGGGCTAGCGGGCTGGAAAGAGACCCAGTACTTC.

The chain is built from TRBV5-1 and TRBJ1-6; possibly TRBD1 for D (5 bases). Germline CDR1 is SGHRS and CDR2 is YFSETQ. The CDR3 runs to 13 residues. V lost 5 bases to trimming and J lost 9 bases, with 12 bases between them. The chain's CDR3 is CASRQGFGSPLHF. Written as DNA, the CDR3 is TGCGCCAGCAGGCAGGGATTTGGTTCACCCCTCCACTTT.

CDR3 nucleotides: TGTGCCAGCAGCCAAGAACGTCTAGCGATGAACACCGGGGAGCTGTTTTTT. This codes for CASSQERLAMNTGELFF. V gene TRBV14 combines with J gene TRBJ2-2, with TRBD2 as a possible D gene (6 bases). In germline, CDR1 is SGHDN, CDR2 FVKESK. V lost 0 bases to trimming and J lost 1 base, with 12 bases between them. The CDR3 contains 17 residues.

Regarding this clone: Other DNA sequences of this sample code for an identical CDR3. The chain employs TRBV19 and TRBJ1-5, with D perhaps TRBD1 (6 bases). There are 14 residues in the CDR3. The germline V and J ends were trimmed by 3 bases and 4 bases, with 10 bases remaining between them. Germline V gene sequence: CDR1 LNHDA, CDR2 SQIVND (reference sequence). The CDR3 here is CASSIERGNQPQHF. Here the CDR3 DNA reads TGTGCCAGTAGTATTGAAAGGGGGAATCAGCCCCAGCATTTT.

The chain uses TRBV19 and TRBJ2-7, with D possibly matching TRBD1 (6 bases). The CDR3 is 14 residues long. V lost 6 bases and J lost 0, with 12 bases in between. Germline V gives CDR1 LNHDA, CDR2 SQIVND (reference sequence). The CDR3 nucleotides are TGTGCCAGTAGCTGGGACACGGACTCCTACGAGCAGTACTTC. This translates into CASSWDTDSYEQYF. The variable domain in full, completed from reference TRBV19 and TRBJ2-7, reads DGGITQSPKYLFRKEGQNVTLSCEQNLNHDAMYWYRQDPGQGLRLIYYSQIVNDFQKGDIAEGYSVSREKKESFPLTVTSAQKNPTAFYLCASSWDTDSYEQYFGPGTRLTVT.

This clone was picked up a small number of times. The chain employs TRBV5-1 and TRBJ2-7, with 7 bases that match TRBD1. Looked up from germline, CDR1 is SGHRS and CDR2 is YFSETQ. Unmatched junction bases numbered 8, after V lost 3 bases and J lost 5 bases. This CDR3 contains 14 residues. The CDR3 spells CASSSKGAENEQYF. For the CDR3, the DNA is TGCGCCAGCAGCTCGAAGGGGGCTGAGAACGAGCAGTACTTC.